These 29 T cell receptor beta chains share one sample of origin, sequenced in a study of spatial heterogeneity in lung cancer (dated by TCRdb to 2018 to 2020). Read against the paper, the sample's time point label means: sample taken at primary tumor resection. The method was 5' RACE. The sequencer was a NextSeq 500. Using fastp at Q25 and MiXCR, TCRdb reprocessed the public reads and kept productive beta chains. Under each unique CDR3 protein, matching rows form one entry showing the most common genes and DNA. In this sample the table shows 24,000 or so distinct CDR3 sequences, roughly 7% of which occur a single time. Approximately 15% of the sample is held by the ten biggest clonotypes. The sequencing here drew on PBMCs, taken at surgery. Source of these receptors: a male donor with early-stage non-small cell lung cancer.

This clonotype was recorded at least ten times. CDR3 residues: CASSLGAGPEAFF. DNA for the CDR3: TGTGCCAGCAGTTTAGGGGCCGGACCTGAAGCTTTCTTT. The V and J genes are TRBV12-3 or TRBV12-4 and TRBJ1-1; D not resolved. The CDR3 runs to 13 residues. V was trimmed by 1 base and J by 6 bases, leaving 9 bases between them.

The gene calls are TRBV4-1 and TRBJ1-6; D remains unclear. Germline V lookup: CDR1 MGHRA, CDR2 YSYEKL. The CDR3 sequence is 17 residues long. V lost 1 base to trimming and J lost 0 bases, with 10 bases between them. Here the CDR3 reads CASSQVLGNSYNSPLHF. As DNA, the CDR3 is TGCGCCAGCAGCCAAGTGCTGGGGAACTCCTATAATTCACCCCTCCACTTT.

The chain links TRBV5-1 to TRBJ1-2; TRBD1 aligns across 7 bases. The CDR3 length is 15 residues. Germline V CDR1 and CDR2: SGHRS, YFSETQ. Trimming removed 2 bases from V and 3 bases from J; junction bases left unmatched: 7. Here the CDR3 reads CASSFPQGIHYGYTF. The DNA of the CDR3 is TGCGCCAGCAGCTTCCCACAGGGGATTCACTATGGCTACACCTTC.

This clonotype was counted ten times or more. The chain combines TRBV5-1 with TRBJ1-1; D is unresolved. The CDR3 spans 14 residues. V was shortened by 0 bases and J by 5 bases, with 11 bases between the two germline ends. Germline V CDR1 and CDR2: SGHRS, YFSETQ. CDR3 amino acids: CASSLVLGETEAFF. Written as DNA, the CDR3 is TGCGCCAGCAGCTTGGTCCTGGGTGAGACTGAAGCTTTCTTT.

The chain employs TRBV12-3 or TRBV12-4 and TRBJ1-1; a possible D gene is TRBD1 (5 bases). The V gene lost 11 bases and the J gene lost 1 base, with 14 bases spanning the gap. CDR3 length: 13 amino acids. CDR3 region: CASRGRQNTEAFF. Written as DNA, the CDR3 is TGTGCCTCCCGGGGGAGGCAGAACACTGAAGCTTTCTTT.

This clonotype was picked up a small number of times. The V gene is TRBV19, the J gene TRBJ2-7; tentatively, D is TRBD2 (7 bases). Trimming left V 7 bases short and J 3 bases short, with 19 bases between. The germline V gene has CDR1 LNHDA and CDR2 SQIVND (reference sequence). This CDR3 contains 15 residues. The CDR3 spells CASTPRGAADYEQYF. The CDR3 bases are TGTGCCAGTACCCCACGGGGGGCAGCCGACTACGAGCAGTACTTC.

There are many counts of this clonotype. The rearrangement joins TRBV9 to TRBJ2-6; 7 nucleotides match TRBD2. The CDR3 runs 21 residues. The J segment lost 0 bases and the V segment lost 0 bases, leaving 15 bases of the junction unmatched. In germline, CDR1 is SGDLS, CDR2 YYNGEE. In nucleotides, the CDR3 is TGTGCCAGCAGCGTAGAAGGTGTTAAAAGCGGGGTCGTCTCTGGGGCCAACGTCCTGACTTTC. Protein sequence: CASSVEGVKSGVVSGANVLTF.

By share of the sample, this clonotype is medium-sized (0.01 to 0.1%). The V and J genes are TRBV5-5 and TRBJ2-1; D is undetermined. CDR1 is SGHKS, CDR2 YYEKEE, per germline (reference sequence). Trimming shortened V by 4 bases and J by 0 bases, and 11 bases separated the two germline ends. The CDR3 covers 15 residues. The CDR3 region is CASSIRGSSYNEQFF. CDR3 sequence (DNA): TGTGCCAGCAGCATACGTGGTAGCTCCTACAATGAGCAGTTCTTC.

There are many counts of this clonotype. J is TRBJ2-2 and V is TRBV10-3, with 8 bases identical to TRBD1. In germline, CDR1 is ENHRY, CDR2 SYGVKD. V shed 2 bases, J shed 3 bases, and the junction held 14 bases outside the gene matches. CDR3 length: 19 amino acids. CDR3 bases: TGTGCCATCAGTGAGCCTCGCAGAACCGGGACAGGCTACACCGGGGAGCTGTTTTTT. It specifies CAISEPRRTGTGYTGELFF.

This clonotype is deemed medium-sized. This chain joins TRBV2 and TRBJ2-3; 10 bases line up with TRBD2. With 6 bases clipped from V and 1 base from J, the junction kept 4 bases outside the gene matches. The CDR3 totals 15 residues. CDR1 and CDR2 from the germline V gene are SNHLY and FYNNEI. DNA of the CDR3: TGTGCCAGCAGGACCGGGACTAGCGGCACAGATACGCAGTATTTT. As protein: CASRTGTSGTDTQYF.

This clonotype has a count of ten or more. The CDR3 protein is CASSRGLTNEKLFF. The CDR3, as DNA: TGTGCCAGCAGCAGGGGGCTGACTAATGAAAAACTGTTTTTT. The chain combines TRBV12-3 or TRBV12-4 with TRBJ1-4; the match to TRBD1 covers 8 bases. This CDR3 has 14 amino acids. With V trimmed by 6 bases and J by 2 bases, 2 bases remained unmatched.

V gene TRBV7-3 combines with J gene TRBJ2-1; 7 bases line up with TRBD2. The CDR3 runs to 16 residues. V dropped 0 bases and J dropped 2; count of bases not matched to a gene: 4. CDR1 and CDR2 (germline): SGHTA, FQGTGA. The CDR3, as DNA: TGTGCCAGCAGCTTAACAGGCGGGGGAGCCTACAATGAGCAGTTCTTC. Translation: CASSLTGGGAYNEQFF.

This clonotype showed up just a few times. One junction end does not reproduce the germline sequence, and a read error may be involved. The chain employs TRBV7-7 and TRBJ2-2; D is possibly TRBD1 or TRBD2 (5 bases each). Germline V gives CDR1 SSHAT, CDR2 FNYEAQ (reference sequence). The CDR3 is 15 amino acids. CDR3 nucleotide sequence: TGTGCTAGCAGCTTAGAACTCCGAGGGGTCGGGGAGCTGTTTTTT. Amino acid sequence: CASSLELRGVGELFF.

This clonotype showed up many times. The J gene is TRBJ2-7, the V gene TRBV28, with TRBD2 identical over 8 bases. From germline, CDR1 is MDHEN and CDR2 SYDVKM. V lost 6 bases, J lost 6 bases, and 4 bases stayed unmatched. The CDR3 has 12 residues. This CDR3 is CASSTGGREQYV. CDR3 coding DNA: TGTGCCAGCAGCACGGGGGGGCGCGAGCAGTACGTC.

This clonotype was observed a handful of times. The V call is TRBV2, the J call TRBJ1-1; 7 bases map to TRBD1. In germline, CDR1 is SNHLY, CDR2 FYNNEI. With V trimmed by 6 bases and J by 1 base, 8 bases remained unmatched. CDR3 size: 15 residues. In DNA form, the CDR3 reads TGTGCCAGCAGCGGCCAGGGGGGGAAGAACACTGAAGCTTTCTTT. It yields the protein CASSGQGGKNTEAFF.

This clonotype was seen repeatedly, ten times or more. This chain links TRBV9 with TRBJ1-6; D not certain. This CDR3 spans 15 amino acids. V was shortened by 0 bases and J by 13 bases, with 17 bases between the two germline ends. Germline V lookup: CDR1 SGDLS, CDR2 YYNGEE. The CDR3 here is CASSVAPSWDDPLHF. CDR3 bases: TGTGCCAGCAGCGTAGCTCCGAGCTGGGATGATCCCCTCCACTTT. Supplemented by reference TRBV9 and TRBJ1-6, the full variable domain reads DSGVTQTPKHLITATGQRVTLRCSPRSGDLSVYWYQQSLDQGLQFLIQYYNGEERAKGNILERFSAQQFPDLHSELNLSSLELGDSALYFCASSVAPSWDDPLHFGNGTRLTVT.

This clonotype came up many times. The V and J genes are TRBV7-9 and TRBJ2-3, with D possibly being TRBD1 (8 bases). Germline CDR1 and CDR2: SEHNR and FQNEAQ (reference sequence). The CDR3 consists of 16 residues. The ends were cut back, 0 bases at V and 6 bases at J, with 16 bases in the middle. Here the CDR3 reads CASSLALGQGGDTQYF. CDR3 nucleotide sequence: TGTGCCAGCAGCTTAGCCCTCGGACAGGGAGGGGATACGCAGTATTTT.

The rearrangement links TRBV10-3 to TRBJ2-5, with 7 bases matching TRBD2. The germline gives CDR1 ENHRY, CDR2 SYGVKD. CDR3 size: 14 residues. V was pared by 5 bases and J by 5 bases, with 8 bases of the junction left unmatched. The CDR3 DNA follows: TGTGCCATCAGTAATAGACTAGCCGGGGAGACCCAGTACTTC. This gives the protein CAISNRLAGETQYF.

This clonotype has at least ten counts. J is TRBJ1-1 and V is TRBV20-1; a weak D match, TRBD1 (6 bases). Germline CDR1 is DFQATT and CDR2 is SNEGSKA (reference sequence). The CDR3 has 14 amino acids. Trimming cost V 4 bases and J 3 bases, with 15 bases left between them. The CDR3, as DNA: TGCAGTGCTAAATTTGGGGGGCGCCACACTGAAGCTTTCTTT. Translated, it gives CSAKFGGRHTEAFF.

This clonotype came up many times. This chain uses TRBV20-1 with TRBJ2-7; unclear D gene. CDR3 length: 13 amino acids. Trimming stripped 5 bases from V and 3 bases from J, with 14 bases between. The germline V gene has CDR1 DFQATT and CDR2 SNEGSKA (reference sequence). This CDR3 reads CSALGALFYEQYF. The DNA for the CDR3 is TGCAGTGCTTTAGGAGCGCTCTTCTACGAGCAGTACTTC.

This clonotype was recorded at least ten times. The J gene is TRBJ1-1, the V gene TRBV11-2; no reliable D call. This CDR3 spans 12 amino acids. From germline, CDR1 is SGHAT and CDR2 FQNNGV. Between the trimmed V and J ends, which lost 5 bases and 6 bases, there was a span of 10 bases. CDR3 amino acids: CASSPPFAEAFF. The CDR3 region has the DNA TGTGCCAGCAGCCCCCCATTCGCTGAAGCTTTCTTT.

At least ten counts were recorded for this clonotype. The rearrangement joins TRBV5-1 to TRBJ2-7, with D perhaps TRBD1 (5 bases). V was clipped by 0 bases and J by 6 bases, with 13 bases between them. Germline V gene sequence: CDR1 SGHRS, CDR2 YFSETQ. The CDR3 length is 14 residues. CDR3 DNA sequence: TGCGCCAGCAGCTTGGGATCAGGGCCTACCGAGCAGTACTTC. Residues: CASSLGSGPTEQYF.

This clonotype was seen at least ten times. This rearrangement joins TRBV6-1 to TRBJ2-3, with TRBD2 matching 8 bases. Trimming took 8 bases from V and 7 from J; bases not matched to a gene: 14. This CDR3 is 15 amino acids long. CDR1 is MNHNS and CDR2 is SASEGT in the germline V gene. CDR3 sequence (DNA): TGTGCCAGCGCCGCCCCGGGACTAGTATCTCATACGCAGTATTTT. Encoded protein: CASAAPGLVSHTQYF.

The V gene is TRBV7-2, the J gene TRBJ1-6; a weak D match, TRBD1 (6 bases). The CDR3 totals 16 residues. From germline, CDR1 is SGHTA and CDR2 FQGNSA. Trimming pared 2 bases from V and 9 bases from J, leaving 17 bases between. CDR3 protein: CASSLLGQRNGSPLHF. The CDR3 bases are TGTGCCAGCAGCTTACTCGGACAGCGAAATGGTTCACCCCTCCACTTT.

The CDR3 coding sequence is TGTGCCAGCAGCTTACGGGGCGAGCAGTACTTC. As protein: CASSLRGEQYF. V usage is TRBV11-2 and J usage is TRBJ2-7; TRBD2 might be the D (5 bases). The CDR3 is made up of 11 amino acids. Germline lookup yields CDR1 SGHAT and CDR2 FQNNGV. V lost 2 bases and J 6 bases, leaving 5 bases between the germline ends. Full variable domain (outside the CDR3, taken from reference TRBV11-2 and TRBJ2-7): EAGVAQSPRYKIIEKRQSVAFWCNPISGHATLYWYQQILGQGPKLLIQFQNNGVVDDSQLPKDRFSAERLKGVDSTLKIQPAKLEDSAVYLCASSLRGEQYFGPGTRLTVT.

This clonotype was found many times. This rearrangement joins TRBV7-6 to TRBJ1-6, with 8 bases lining up with TRBD1. Germline values: CDR1 SGHVS, CDR2 FNYEAQ. Trimming took 6 bases from V and 9 from J; bases not matched to a gene: 7. The length of the CDR3 is 14 residues. DNA of the CDR3: TGTGCCAGCAGGGCGGGACAGGCATCTTCACCCCTCCACTTT. This encodes CASRAGQASSPLHF.

This clonotype was seen only a few times. The chain has TRBV5-1 and TRBJ2-7; D is unclear. The V gene's germline CDR1 is SGHRS and CDR2 YFSETQ. This CDR3 spans 13 amino acids. Trimming pared 0 bases from V and 6 bases from J, leaving 10 bases between. Here the CDR3 reads CASSLGMDLEQYF. The CDR3 nucleotides are TGCGCCAGCAGCTTGGGGATGGATCTCGAGCAGTACTTC.

CDR3 DNA sequence: TGTGCCAGCAGTGACGCCAGCGGGGGATGCACAGATACGCAGTATTTT. Translation: CASSDASGGCTDTQYF. The genes are TRBV6-4 and TRBJ2-3; 8 positions match TRBD2. J lost 1 base, V lost 2 bases, and 5 bases had no gene match. The germline V gene has CDR1 MRHNA and CDR2 SNTAGT. CDR3 length: 16 residues.

This clonotype was observed a few times. The rearrangement joins TRBV20-1 to TRBJ2-7; 9 nucleotides line up with TRBD1. The CDR3 runs 14 residues. Germline-derived CDR1 and CDR2 are DFQATT and SNEGSKA (reference sequence). V lost 4 bases, J lost 2 bases, and 6 bases stayed unmatched. CDR3 in amino acids: CSATDRGLPYEQYF. The CDR3 nucleotides read TGCAGTGCTACCGACAGGGGGTTACCCTACGAGCAGTACTTC.